These 17 T cell receptor beta chains were sequenced from one sample in a study of blood T cell repertoires in COVID-19. This table comes from immunoSEQ multiplex PCR, and its TCRdb copy is limited to in-frame clones, with some not included. The sample records some 300,000 clones, around 87% being singletons. Sequences were obtained from peripheral blood. The receptors stem from a woman in her thirties or forties with COVID-19, enrolled during active disease.

V and J are TRBV14 and TRBJ2-7; 7 bases are a match to TRBD2. CDR1 and CDR2 (germline): SGHDN, FVKESK. The V gene end was trimmed by 1 base and the J gene end by 1 base; junction bases not matched to a gene: 4. The CDR3 consists of 15 residues. The CDR3 DNA follows: TGTGCCAGCAGCCAAGTTTCCGGGAGGTCCTACGAGCAGTACTTC. It specifies CASSQVSGRSYEQYF. Variable domain in full (rest from reference TRBV14 and TRBJ2-7): EAGVTQFPSHSVIEKGQTVTLRCDPISGHDNLYWYRRVMGKEIKFLLHFVKESKQDESGMPNNRFLAERTGGTYSTLKVQPAELEDSGVYFCASSQVSGRSYEQYFGPGTRLTVT.

This chain joins TRBV5-1 and TRBJ1-5; D ambiguous. Between the trimmed V and J ends, which lost 0 bases and 12 bases, there was a span of 16 bases. The CDR3 is 14 residues long. CDR1 and CDR2 (germline): SGHRS, YFSETQ. In DNA, the CDR3 is TGCGCCAGCAGCTTGGTAAGCGGGCACCCGTTCCAGCATTTT. The encoded protein is CASSLVSGHPFQHF. The full variable domain, completed using reference TRBV5-1 and TRBJ1-5, is KAGVTQTPRYLIKTRGQQVTLSCSPISGHRSVSWYQQTPGQGLQFLFEYFSETQRNKGNFPGRFSGRQFSNSRSEMNVSTLELGDSALYLCASSLVSGHPFQHFGDGTRLSIL.

The chain combines TRBV30 with TRBJ1-1; D uncertain. The CDR3 runs to 12 residues. Per germline, CDR1 GTSNPN and CDR2 SVGIG (reference sequence). V was pared by 4 bases and J by 2 bases, with 8 bases between. The CDR3 DNA reads TGTGCCTGGAACTGGGCCAACACTGAAGCTTTCTTT. Translation gives CAWNWANTEAFF.

V and J are TRBV5-8 and TRBJ2-7; D not certain. Per the germline V gene, CDR1 is SGHTS and CDR2 is YDEGEE. Trimming left V 4 bases short and J 7 bases short, with 12 bases between. The CDR3 runs to 12 residues. CDR3 loop: CASSLRLVEQYF. The CDR3 DNA is TGTGCCAGCAGCCTTAGATTAGTGGAGCAGTACTTC.

The chain uses TRBV9 and TRBJ2-2; 10 nucleotides line up with TRBD1. Trimming at V came to 0 bases and at J to 4 bases, leaving 6 bases not matched to a gene. This CDR3 contains 17 residues. Per germline, CDR1 SGDLS and CDR2 YYNGEE. The CDR3 loop is CASSVEWDRGSTGELFF. The CDR3 DNA sequence: TGTGCCAGCAGCGTAGAATGGGACAGGGGTTCCACCGGGGAGCTGTTTTTT.

The chain couples TRBV9 to TRBJ1-1, with D possibly TRBD1 on 5 matching bases. The germline V gene has CDR1 SGDLS and CDR2 YYNGEE. V lost 4 bases to trimming and J lost 0 bases, with 19 bases between them. The CDR3 contains 17 residues. In DNA, the CDR3 is TGTGCCAGCAGCCCACGAGGCAGGCAGGGCCTGAACACTGAAGCTTTCTTT. Translation: CASSPRGRQGLNTEAFF.

This clone was observed once. The chain is built from TRBV28 and TRBJ1-2; D is perhaps TRBD1 (6 bases). V lost 7 bases and J lost 4, with 13 bases in between. The CDR3 spans 13 residues. Germline assignment: CDR1 MDHEN and CDR2 SYDVKM. This chain's CDR3 is CASTPDRLYGYTF. The CDR3 DNA sequence: TGTGCCAGCACCCCGGACAGACTCTATGGCTACACCTTC.

The CDR3 region is CASSVPQGGWTEAFF. The CDR3 DNA is TGTGCCAGCAGTGTACCTCAGGGAGGGTGGACTGAAGCTTTCTTT. V is TRBV9 and J is TRBJ1-1; TRBD1 might be the D (5 bases). The length of the CDR3 is 15 residues. Germline-derived CDR1 and CDR2 are SGDLS and YYNGEE. Between the trimmed V and J ends, which lost 5 bases and 5 bases, there was a span of 19 bases.

This sequence joins TRBV5-1 and TRBJ1-1; D perhaps matches TRBD1 (5 bases). The V end was cut by 7 bases, the J end by 2 bases, with 12 bases between. Germline CDR1 reads SGHRS; CDR2 reads YFSETQ. The CDR3 consists of 13 residues. CDR3 nucleotides: TGCGCCAGCGCCTTCCAGGGTAACACTGAAGCTTTCTTT. Amino acids: CASAFQGNTEAFF.

This sequence joins TRBV3-1 (or the pseudogene TRBV3-2) and TRBJ1-2; 7 bases match TRBD1. The CDR3 has 16 residues. After removal of 0 bases from V and 5 bases from J, the junction contained 9 bases not matched to a gene. Germline CDR1 LGHDT, CDR2 YNNKEL (reference sequence). This CDR3 reads CASSQDLTGLKYGYTF. CDR3 sequence (DNA): TGTGCCAGCAGCCAAGATTTGACAGGGCTCAAGTATGGCTACACCTTC.

In its sample, this clone was seen once. The chain links TRBV5-1 to TRBJ2-5; a weak D match, TRBD2 (5 bases). The CDR3 totals 15 residues. Germline V gene lookup returns CDR1 SGHRS and CDR2 YFSETQ. V lost 0 bases and J 1 base, leaving 10 bases between the germline ends. The CDR3 sequence: CASSLAKGVQETQYF. Written as DNA, the CDR3 is TGCGCCAGCAGCTTGGCCAAGGGAGTCCAAGAGACCCAGTACTTC. The full variable domain, completed using reference TRBV5-1 and TRBJ2-5, is KAGVTQTPRYLIKTRGQQVTLSCSPISGHRSVSWYQQTPGQGLQFLFEYFSETQRNKGNFPGRFSGRQFSNSRSEMNVSTLELGDSALYLCASSLAKGVQETQYFGPGTRLLVL.

The V gene is TRBV7-3, the J gene TRBJ2-7; 9 bases are shared with TRBD2. V dropped 5 bases and J dropped 6; count of bases not matched to a gene: 5. Germline-derived CDR1 and CDR2 are SGHTA and FQGTGA. The CDR3 has 13 amino acids. CDR3 in DNA: TGTGCCAGCAGCCCGGCAGCGGGGGGCGAGCAGTACTTC. It codes for CASSPAAGGEQYF.

This chain uses TRBV6-2 or TRBV6-3 with TRBJ2-5, with 10 bases that match TRBD2. The CDR3 is 15 residues long. Germline V gene sequence: CDR1 MNHEY, CDR2 SVGEGT. V was clipped by 2 bases and J by 4 bases; unmatched bases: 4. CDR3 residues: CASSYPAGGRETQYF. DNA for the CDR3: TGTGCCAGCAGTTACCCAGCGGGGGGGAGAGAGACCCAGTACTTC.

The genes are TRBV27 and TRBJ2-7; TRBD2 matches 10 bases. The V gene end was trimmed by 5 bases and the J gene end by 5 bases; junction bases not matched to a gene: 3. This CDR3 spans 13 amino acids. Germline V CDR1 and CDR2: MNHEY, SMNVEV (reference sequence). Here the CDR3 DNA reads TGTGCCAGCAGTCAAGCGGGAGGGAACGAGCAGTACTTC. It translates to CASSQAGGNEQYF.

The CDR3 DNA is TGTGCCAGCAGCTTCAGGGACTCTAATGAAAAACTGTTTTTT. It codes for CASSFRDSNEKLFF. The V gene is TRBV7-9, the J gene TRBJ1-4; maybe TRBD1 (5 bases). Per germline, CDR1 SEHNR and CDR2 FQNEAQ (reference sequence). With 3 bases removed from V and 3 bases from J, the gap between germline ends came to 8 bases. This CDR3 region has 14 residues. The full variable domain, its missing parts supplied by reference TRBV7-9 and TRBJ1-4, is DTGVSQNPRHKITKRGQNVTFRCDPISEHNRLYWYRQTLGQGPEFLTYFQNEAQLEKSRLLSDRFSAERPKGSFSTLEIQRTEQGDSAMYLCASSFRDSNEKLFFGSGTQLSVL.

In this sample, this clone turned up a few times. The chain is built from TRBV6-5 and TRBJ1-2; 8 positions agree with TRBD1. Per germline, CDR1 MNHEY and CDR2 SVGAGI. The CDR3 is 14 residues long. V trimming: 2 bases; J trimming: 4 bases; junction bases outside the gene matches: 3. CDR3 amino acids: CASSYTGGAYGYTF. CDR3 bases: TGTGCCAGCAGTTACACAGGGGGGGCCTATGGCTACACCTTC.

The chain combines TRBV7-3 with TRBJ1-3, with D uncertain. The V end was cut by 5 bases, the J end by 0 bases, with 5 bases between. The CDR3 loop spans 13 amino acids. Germline-derived CDR1 and CDR2 are SGHTA and FQGTGA. CDR3 sequence: CASSIGSGNTIYF. CDR3 bases: TGTGCCAGCAGCATCGGCTCTGGAAACACCATATATTTT.